This T cell receptor (beta chain) was obtained from a study of human T cells and chemical hapten exposure. CDR3 length: 15 residues. V lost 1 base, J lost 4 bases, and 3 bases stayed unmatched. CDR1 LNHNV and CDR2 YYDKDF come from the germline V gene (reference sequence). In its sample, this clonotype was seen many times. Described time point: pre-sensitization, week 0. Documented treatment: therapeutic diphenylcyclopropenone sensitization with weekly scalp DPC. Staff drew blood before applying each patch test. Using its own MiXCR run on the RACE reads, TCRdb lists one record per CDR3 protein. The table lists under 300,000 distinct CDR3 sequences, roughly 8.9% of them singletons.

The sequencing here drew on whole blood, taken in connection with sensitization to the hapten diphenylcyclopropenone (DPC). The chain couples TRBV15 to TRBJ2-3; 9 nucleotides match TRBD1. This TCR derives from a woman aged 40 to 55 with alopecia areata. Some clones in this sample may be carry-over from other donors' samples. For the CDR3, the DNA is TGTGCCACCAGCAGAGGACAGGGGGTCCCAGATACGCAGTATTTT. It encodes CATSRGQGVPDTQYF.